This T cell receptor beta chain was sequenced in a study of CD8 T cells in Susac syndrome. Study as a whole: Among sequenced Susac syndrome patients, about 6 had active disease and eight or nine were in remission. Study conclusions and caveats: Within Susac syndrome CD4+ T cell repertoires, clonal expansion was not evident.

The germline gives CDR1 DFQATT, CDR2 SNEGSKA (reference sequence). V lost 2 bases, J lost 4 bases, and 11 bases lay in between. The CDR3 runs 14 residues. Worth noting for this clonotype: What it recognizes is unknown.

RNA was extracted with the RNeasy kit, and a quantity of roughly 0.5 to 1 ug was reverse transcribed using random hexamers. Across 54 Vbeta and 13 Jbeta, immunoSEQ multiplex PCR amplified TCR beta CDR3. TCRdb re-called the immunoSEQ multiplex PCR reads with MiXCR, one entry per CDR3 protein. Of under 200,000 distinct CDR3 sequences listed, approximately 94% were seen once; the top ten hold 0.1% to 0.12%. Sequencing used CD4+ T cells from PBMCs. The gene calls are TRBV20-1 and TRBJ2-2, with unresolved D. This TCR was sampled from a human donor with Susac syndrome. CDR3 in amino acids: CSARRASGTGELFF. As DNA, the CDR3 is TGCAGTGCTAGAAGGGCCTCGGGCACCGGGGAGCTGTTTTTT.